This T cell receptor (beta chain) was identified in a study of CD8+ T cells in alopecia areata. RNA extraction and reverse transcription yielded cDNA as sequencing template. Here immunoSEQ multiplex PCR was the method, and the copy in TCRdb shows in-frame clones only, minus some. The sample consists of about 97,000 clones, about 40% of them appearing once. CDR1 is MDHEN, CDR2 SYDVKM, per germline. Trimming shortened V by 6 bases and J by 1 base, and 10 bases separated the two germline ends. There are 13 residues in the CDR3. Sequences were obtained from CD4+ T cells sorted from blood. The chain combines TRBV28 with TRBJ2-7; D unresolved. The TCR comes from a human donor with alopecia areata. The CDR3 DNA sequence: TGTGCCAGCAGCAGCGCGAATTCCTACGAGCAGTACTTC. This gives the protein CASSSANSYEQYF.